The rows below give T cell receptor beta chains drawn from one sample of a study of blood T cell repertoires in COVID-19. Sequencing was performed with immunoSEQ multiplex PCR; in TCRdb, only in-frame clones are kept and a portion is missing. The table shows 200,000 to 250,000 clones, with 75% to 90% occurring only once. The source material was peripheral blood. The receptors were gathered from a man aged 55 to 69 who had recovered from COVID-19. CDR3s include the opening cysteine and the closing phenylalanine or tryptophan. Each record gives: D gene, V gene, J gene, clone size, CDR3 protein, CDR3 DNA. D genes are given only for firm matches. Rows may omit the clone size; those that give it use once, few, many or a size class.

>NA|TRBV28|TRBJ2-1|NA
CASRTGLWRGNEQFF
TGTGCCAGCAGGACCGGCCTATGGCGAGGCAATGAGCAGTTCTTC
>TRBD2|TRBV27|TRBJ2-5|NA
CASSRRPAGGHQETQYF
TGTGCCAGCAGCAGGAGGCCAGCGGGGGGGCATCAAGAGACCCAGTACTTC
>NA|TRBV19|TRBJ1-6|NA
CASSLTGGSPLHF
TGTGCCAGTAGTCTCACGGGAGGATCACCCCTCCACTTT
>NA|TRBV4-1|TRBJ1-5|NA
CASSQGGRLNQPQHF
TGCGCCAGCAGCCAAGGAGGGAGACTCAATCAGCCCCAGCATTTT
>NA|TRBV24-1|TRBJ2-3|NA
CATSDPGTHGQEYF
TGTGCCACCAGTGATCCCGGGACTCACGGACAGGAGTATTTT
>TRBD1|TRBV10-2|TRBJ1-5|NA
CASSSDRGWHF
TGCGCCAGCAGTTCGGACAGGGGATGGCATTTT
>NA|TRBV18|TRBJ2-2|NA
CASSPPGQGYTGELFF
TGTGCCAGCTCACCACCGGGGCAGGGGTATACCGGGGAGCTGTTTTTT
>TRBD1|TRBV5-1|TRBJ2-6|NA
CASSLDRGFPGANVLTF
TGCGCCAGCAGCTTGGACAGGGGTTTCCCTGGGGCCAACGTCCTGACTTTC
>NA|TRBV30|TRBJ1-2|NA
CAWSPRGYGYTF
TGTGCCTGGAGTCCCAGGGGCTATGGCTACACCTTC
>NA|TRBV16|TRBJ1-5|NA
CASSQSGGLVVDQPQHF
TGTGCCAGCAGCCAATCCGGGGGGCTAGTGGTAGATCAGCCCCAGCATTTT
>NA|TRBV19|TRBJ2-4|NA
CASSISGLLAKNIQYF
TGTGCAAGTAGTATTTCAGGGTTGTTAGCCAAAAACATTCAGTACTTC
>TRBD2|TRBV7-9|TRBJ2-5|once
CASSSTAGGETQYF
TGTGCCAGCAGCTCAACTGCGGGGGGGGAGACCCAGTACTTC
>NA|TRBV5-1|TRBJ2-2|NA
CASSLDFSAGTGELFF
TGCGCCAGCAGCTTGGACTTCTCAGCGGGTACCGGGGAGCTGTTTTTT
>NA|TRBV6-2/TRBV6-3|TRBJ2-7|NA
CASSFAQGYEQYF
TGTGCCAGCAGTTTTGCACAGGGCTACGAGCAGTACTTC
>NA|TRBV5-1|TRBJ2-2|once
CASSPRDTGELFF
TGCGCCAGCAGCCCCCGGGACACCGGGGAGCTGTTTTTT
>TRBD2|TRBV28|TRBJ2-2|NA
CASRAGGSTGELFF
TGTGCCAGCAGAGCGGGAGGGAGCACCGGGGAGCTGTTTTTT
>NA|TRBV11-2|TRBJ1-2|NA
CASSPQRQGYGYTF
TGTGCCAGCAGTCCGCAGAGGCAGGGCTATGGCTACACCTTC
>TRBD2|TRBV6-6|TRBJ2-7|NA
CASSRQYTAGLPYEQYF
TGTGCCAGCAGCCGACAGTACACAGCGGGGTTGCCCTACGAGCAGTACTTC
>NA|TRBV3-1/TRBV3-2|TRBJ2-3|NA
CASSQDRADTQYF
TGTGCCAGCAGCCAAGACCGCGCAGATACGCAGTATTTT
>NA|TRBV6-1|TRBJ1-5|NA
CASSEGSGGSQPQHF
TGTGCCAGCAGTGAAGGGAGTGGGGGGAGTCAGCCCCAGCATTTT
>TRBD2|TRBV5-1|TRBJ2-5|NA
CASSLSGGQETQYF
TGCGCCAGCAGCCTATCGGGGGGGCAAGAGACCCAGTACTTC
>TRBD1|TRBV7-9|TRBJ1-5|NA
CASSSRDRGTWRGNQPQHF
TGTGCCAGCAGCTCCCGGGACAGGGGTACCTGGAGGGGCAATCAGCCCCAGCATTTT
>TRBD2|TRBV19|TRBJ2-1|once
CASTIAGAPYNEQFF
TGTGCCAGCACCATAGCGGGGGCACCCTACAATGAGCAGTTCTTC
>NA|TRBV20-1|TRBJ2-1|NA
CSARETLEQFF
TGCAGTGCTAGAGAGACTTTGGAGCAGTTCTTC
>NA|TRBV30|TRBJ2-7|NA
CAWMSTGDSYEQYF
TGTGCCTGGATGAGTACGGGGGACTCCTACGAGCAGTACTTC
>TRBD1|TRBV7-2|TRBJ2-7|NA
CASSLRDRAAYEQYF
TGTGCCAGCAGCCTCCGAGACAGGGCGGCCTACGAGCAGTACTTC
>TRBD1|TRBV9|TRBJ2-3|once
CASSGGTGRTDTQYF
TGTGCCAGCAGCGGGGGGACAGGACGCACAGATACGCAGTATTTT
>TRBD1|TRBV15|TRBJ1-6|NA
CAARDRAANSPLHF
TGTGCCGCTAGGGACAGGGCGGCTAATTCACCCCTCCACTTT
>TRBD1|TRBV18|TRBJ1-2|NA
CASSPGQGEAGYTF
TGTGCCAGCTCCCCGGGACAGGGGGAGGCTGGCTACACCTTC
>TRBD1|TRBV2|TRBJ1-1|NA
CASSAGGGTEAFF
TGTGCCAGCAGCGCAGGGGGTGGCACTGAAGCTTTCTTT
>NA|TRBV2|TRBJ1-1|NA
CASMSGLDTEAFF
TGTGCCAGCATGTCAGGGCTCGACACTGAAGCTTTCTTT
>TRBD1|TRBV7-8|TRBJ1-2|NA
CASSSTGEDGYTF
TGTGCCAGCAGCTCGACAGGGGAGGATGGCTACACCTTC
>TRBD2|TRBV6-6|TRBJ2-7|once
CASSLAGDEQYF
TGTGCCAGCAGCCTGGCGGGGGACGAGCAGTACTTC
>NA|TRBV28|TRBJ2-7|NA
CASRQGGYEQYF
TGTGCCAGCAGACAGGGTGGTTACGAGCAGTACTTC
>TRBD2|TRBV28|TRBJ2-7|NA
CASSYRTSSIYEQYF
TGTGCCAGCAGTTATCGGACTAGCAGCATCTACGAGCAGTACTTC
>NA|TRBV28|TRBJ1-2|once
CASRPGSYGYTF
TGTGCCAGCAGACCAGGATCCTATGGCTACACCTTC
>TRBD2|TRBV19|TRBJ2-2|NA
CASSIGGSFPGELFF
TGTGCCAGTAGTATTGGCGGGAGTTTCCCCGGGGAGCTGTTTTTT